Only one count was recorded for the clone carrying this TCR beta chain. The antigen is unknown. The data belong to a study of siplizumab effects on memory and regulatory T cells. Assaying covered roughly 92,000 TCR templates per sample. Sequencing was performed with immunoSEQ multiplex PCR; in TCRdb, only in-frame clones are kept and a portion is missing. This sample has tens of thousands of clones, with 93% found just once. Broader study findings: Siplizumab significantly brought down the alloreactive sequences that trace back to unstimulated CD4+ memory cells.

V lost 1 base to trimming and J lost 4 bases, with 7 bases between them. This CDR3 region has 14 residues. Germline V gene data show CDR1 as SEHNR and CDR2 as FQNEAQ (reference sequence). The sequenced sample consisted of CD8+ T cells sorted from blood. This TCR came from a human donor in good health. The chain links TRBV7-9 to TRBJ2-2; no reliable D call. The CDR3 region is CASSLVSLTGELFF. For the CDR3, the DNA is TGTGCCAGCAGCTTAGTTAGCCTCACCGGGGAGCTGTTTTTT. The whole variable domain, remainder taken from reference TRBV7-9 and TRBJ2-2, is DTGVSQNPRHKITKRGQNVTFRCDPISEHNRLYWYRQTLGQGPEFLTYFQNEAQLEKSRLLSDRFSAERPKGSFSTLEIQRTEQGDSAMYLCASSLVSLTGELFFGEGSRLTVL.